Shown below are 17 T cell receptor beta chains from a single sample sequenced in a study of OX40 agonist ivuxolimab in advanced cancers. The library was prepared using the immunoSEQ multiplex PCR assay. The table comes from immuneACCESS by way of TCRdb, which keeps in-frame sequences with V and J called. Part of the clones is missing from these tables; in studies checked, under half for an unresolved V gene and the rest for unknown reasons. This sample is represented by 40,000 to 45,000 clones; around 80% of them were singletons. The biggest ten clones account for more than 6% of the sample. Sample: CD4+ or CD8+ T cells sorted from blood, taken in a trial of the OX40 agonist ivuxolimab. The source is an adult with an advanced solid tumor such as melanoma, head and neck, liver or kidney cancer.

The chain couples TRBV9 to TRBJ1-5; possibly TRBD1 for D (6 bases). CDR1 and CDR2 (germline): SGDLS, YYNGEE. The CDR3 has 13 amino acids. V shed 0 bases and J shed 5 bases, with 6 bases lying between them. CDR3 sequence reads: CASSVGTDQPQHF. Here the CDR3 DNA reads TGTGCCAGCAGCGTAGGGACAGATCAGCCCCAGCATTTT.

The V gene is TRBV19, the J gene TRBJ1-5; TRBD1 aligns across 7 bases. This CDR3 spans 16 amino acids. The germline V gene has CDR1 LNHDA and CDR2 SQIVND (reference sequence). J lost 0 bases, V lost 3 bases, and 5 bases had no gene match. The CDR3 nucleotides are TGTGCCAGTAGTATCATGACAGGGAATAGCAATCAGCCCCAGCATTTT. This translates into CASSIMTGNSNQPQHF.

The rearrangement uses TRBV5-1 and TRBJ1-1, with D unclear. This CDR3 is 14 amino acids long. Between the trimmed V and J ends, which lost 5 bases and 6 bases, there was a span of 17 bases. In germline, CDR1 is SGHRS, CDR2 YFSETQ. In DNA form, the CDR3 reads TGCGCCAGCAGAGAGCTACTCCGAGATGCTGAAGCTTTCTTT. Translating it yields CASRELLRDAEAFF.

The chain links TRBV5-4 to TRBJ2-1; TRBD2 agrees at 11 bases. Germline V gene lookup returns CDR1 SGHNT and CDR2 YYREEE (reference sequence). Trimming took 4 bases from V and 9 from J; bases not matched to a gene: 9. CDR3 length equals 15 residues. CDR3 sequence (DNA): TGTGCCAGCAGCGGACTAGCGGGTACCCCCGGTGAGCAGTTCTTC. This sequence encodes CASSGLAGTPGEQFF.

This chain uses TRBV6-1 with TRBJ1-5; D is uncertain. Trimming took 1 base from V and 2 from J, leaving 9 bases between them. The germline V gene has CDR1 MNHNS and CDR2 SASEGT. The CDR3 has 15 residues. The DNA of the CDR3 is TGTGCCAGCAGTGAAGGTCGCGTTGGCAATCAGCCCCAGCATTTT. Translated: CASSEGRVGNQPQHF.

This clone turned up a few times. The CDR3 protein is CASRGLAHSYEQYF. In DNA, the CDR3 is TGTGCCAGCAGGGGACTAGCGCATTCCTACGAGCAGTACTTC. The chain employs TRBV2 and TRBJ2-7; 10 bases align to TRBD2. The CDR3 sequence is 14 residues long. The J segment lost 1 base and the V segment lost 6 bases, leaving 3 bases of the junction unmatched. Germline V gene data show CDR1 as SNHLY and CDR2 as FYNNEI.

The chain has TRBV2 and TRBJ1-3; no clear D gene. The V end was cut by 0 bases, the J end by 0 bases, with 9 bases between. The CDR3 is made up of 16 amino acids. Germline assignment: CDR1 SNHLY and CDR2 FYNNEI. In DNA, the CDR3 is TGTGCCAGCAGTGAAGCTGGTTCGGACTCTGGAAACACCATATATTTT. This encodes CASSEAGSDSGNTIYF.

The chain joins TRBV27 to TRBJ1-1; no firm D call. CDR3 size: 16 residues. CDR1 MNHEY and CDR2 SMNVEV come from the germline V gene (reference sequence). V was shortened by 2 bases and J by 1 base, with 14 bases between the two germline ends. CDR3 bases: TGTGCCAGCAGTTTAGGGATATTTGAGGAGAACACTGAAGCTTTCTTT. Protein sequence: CASSLGIFEENTEAFF.

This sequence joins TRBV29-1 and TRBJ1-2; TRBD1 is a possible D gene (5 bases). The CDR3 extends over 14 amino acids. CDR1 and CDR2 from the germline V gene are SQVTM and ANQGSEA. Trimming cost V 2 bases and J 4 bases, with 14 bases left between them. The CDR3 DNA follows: TGCAGCGTTGAACCGCAGGGCCAGGCCTATGGCTACACCTTC. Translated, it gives CSVEPQGQAYGYTF.

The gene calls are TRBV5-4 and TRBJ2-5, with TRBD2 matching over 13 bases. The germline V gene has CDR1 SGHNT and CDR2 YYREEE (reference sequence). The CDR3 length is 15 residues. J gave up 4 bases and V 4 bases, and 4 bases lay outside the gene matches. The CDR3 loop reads CASSLTSGRGETQYF. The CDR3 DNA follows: TGTGCCAGCAGCCTAACTAGCGGGAGGGGAGAGACCCAGTACTTC. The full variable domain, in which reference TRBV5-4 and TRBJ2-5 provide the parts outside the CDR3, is ETGVTQSPTHLIKTRGQQVTLRCSSQSGHNTVSWYQQALGQGPQFIFQYYREEENGRGNFPPRFSGLQFPNYSSELNVNALELDDSALYLCASSLTSGRGETQYFGPGTRLLVL.

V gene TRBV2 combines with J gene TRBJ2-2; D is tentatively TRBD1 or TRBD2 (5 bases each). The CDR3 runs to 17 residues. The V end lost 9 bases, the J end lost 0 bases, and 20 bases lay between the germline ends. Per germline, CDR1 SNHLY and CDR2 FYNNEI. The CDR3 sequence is CASPGPNSLTNTGELFF. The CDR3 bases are TGTGCCAGTCCGGGACCGAACTCCCTTACGAACACCGGGGAGCTGTTTTTT.

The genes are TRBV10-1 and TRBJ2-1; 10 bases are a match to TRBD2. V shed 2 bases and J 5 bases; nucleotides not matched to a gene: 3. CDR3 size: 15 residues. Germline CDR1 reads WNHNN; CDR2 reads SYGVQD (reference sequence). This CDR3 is CASSELAGDDNEQFF. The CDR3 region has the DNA TGCGCCAGCAGTGAGCTAGCGGGGGACGACAATGAGCAGTTCTTC.

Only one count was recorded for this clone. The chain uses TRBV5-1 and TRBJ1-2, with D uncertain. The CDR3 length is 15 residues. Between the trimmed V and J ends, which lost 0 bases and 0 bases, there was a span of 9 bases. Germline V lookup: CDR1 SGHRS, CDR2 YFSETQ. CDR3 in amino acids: CASSLAPPANYGYTF. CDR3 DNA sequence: TGCGCCAGCAGCTTGGCCCCCCCGGCTAACTATGGCTACACCTTC.

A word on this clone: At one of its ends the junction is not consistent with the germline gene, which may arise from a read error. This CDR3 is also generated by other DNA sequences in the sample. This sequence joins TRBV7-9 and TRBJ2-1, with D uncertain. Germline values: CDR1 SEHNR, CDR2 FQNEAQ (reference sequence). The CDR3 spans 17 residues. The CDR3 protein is CASSPPFRLKPYNEQFF. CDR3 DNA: TGTGCTAGCAGCCCCCCCTTTCGCTTGAAGCCGTACAATGAGCAGTTCTTC.

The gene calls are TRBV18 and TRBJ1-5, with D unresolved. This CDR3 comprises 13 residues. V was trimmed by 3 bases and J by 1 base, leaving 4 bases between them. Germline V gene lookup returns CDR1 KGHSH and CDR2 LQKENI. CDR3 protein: CASSPGSNQPQHF. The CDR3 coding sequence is TGTGCCAGCTCACCGGGCAGCAATCAGCCCCAGCATTTT.

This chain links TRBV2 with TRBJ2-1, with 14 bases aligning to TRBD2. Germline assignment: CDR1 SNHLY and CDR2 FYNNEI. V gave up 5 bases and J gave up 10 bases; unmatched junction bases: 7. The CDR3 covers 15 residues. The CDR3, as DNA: TGTGCCAGCAGTCCGACTAGCGGGAGGGAACGGGAGCAGTTCTTC. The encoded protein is CASSPTSGREREQFF. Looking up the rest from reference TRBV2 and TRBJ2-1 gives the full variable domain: EPEVTQTPSHQVTQMGQEVILRCVPISNHLYFYWYRQILGQKVEFLVSFYNNEISEKSEIFDDQFSVERPDGSNFTLKIRSTKLEDSAMYFCASSPTSGREREQFFGPGTRLTVL.

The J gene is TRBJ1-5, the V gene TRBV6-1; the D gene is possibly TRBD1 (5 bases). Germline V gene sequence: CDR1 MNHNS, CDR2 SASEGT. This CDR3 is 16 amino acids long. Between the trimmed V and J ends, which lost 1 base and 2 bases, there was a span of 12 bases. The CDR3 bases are TGTGCCAGCAGTGAAGGCTGGGGCGGCGGCAATCAGCCCCAGCATTTT. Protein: CASSEGWGGGNQPQHF.